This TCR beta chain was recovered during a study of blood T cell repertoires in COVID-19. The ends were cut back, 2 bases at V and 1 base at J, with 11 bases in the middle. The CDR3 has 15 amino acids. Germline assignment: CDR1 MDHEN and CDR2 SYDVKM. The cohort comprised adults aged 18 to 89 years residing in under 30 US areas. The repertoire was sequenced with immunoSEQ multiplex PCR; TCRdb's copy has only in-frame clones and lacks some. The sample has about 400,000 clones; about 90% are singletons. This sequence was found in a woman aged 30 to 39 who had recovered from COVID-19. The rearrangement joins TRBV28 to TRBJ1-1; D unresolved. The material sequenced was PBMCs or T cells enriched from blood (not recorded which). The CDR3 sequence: CASSLRWQENTEAFF. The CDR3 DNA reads TGTGCCAGCAGTTTAAGGTGGCAGGAGAACACTGAAGCTTTCTTT.